This passage covers 19 T cell receptor beta chains from one sample sequenced in a study of lymphopenia after photon versus proton radiotherapy. Data came from immunoSEQ multiplex PCR; TCRdb stores just in-frame clones and leaves some out. The sample lists 35,000 to 50,000 clones; about four fifths were seen once. The sample here was peripheral blood, taken from a patient treated with proton-based radiotherapy. The source is a woman in her sixties or seventies with pancreatic cancer.

This chain joins TRBV11-3 and TRBJ2-5; 14 bases are shared with TRBD2. With 5 bases clipped from V and 2 bases from J, the junction kept 10 bases outside the gene matches. The CDR3 spans 18 residues. The germline CDR1 and CDR2 sequences are SGHNT and YENEEA. CDR3 residues: CASSAWTSGRLGQETQYF. The CDR3 nucleotides are TGTGCCAGCAGCGCCTGGACTAGCGGGAGGCTGGGGCAAGAGACCCAGTACTTC.

The rearrangement joins TRBV19 to TRBJ2-2; 8 nucleotides match TRBD2. Germline V lookup: CDR1 LNHDA, CDR2 SQIVND (reference sequence). The CDR3 totals 17 residues. After removal of 4 bases from V and 0 bases from J, the junction contained 7 bases not matched to a gene. CDR3 protein: CASSRLSGGTNTGELFF. CDR3 nucleotide sequence: TGTGCCAGTAGTAGGTTATCGGGAGGGACGAACACCGGGGAGCTGTTTTTT.

The chain couples TRBV21-1 to TRBJ2-7; the table's D call of TRBD2 was not tested on the DNA. TRBV21-1 is classified as a pseudogene. There are 15 residues in the CDR3. The CDR3 DNA is TGTGCCAGCAGCACGGGGACTAGCGGGAAGGGGGGGCAGTACTTC. This gives the protein CASSTGTSGKGGQYF.

A single count supports this clone. The J gene is TRBJ2-5, the V gene TRBV7-9; D may correspond to TRBD1 or TRBD2 (5 bases each). CDR1 SEHNR and CDR2 FQNEAQ come from the germline V gene (reference sequence). The CDR3 is 14 amino acids. Trimming removed 5 bases at V and 2 bases at J, with 12 bases between. CDR3 DNA: TGTGCCAGCAGCCAAGAGGGGCTACAAGAGACCCAGTACTTC. Its protein product is CASSQEGLQETQYF.

The CDR3 region has the DNA TGTGCCAGCAGCCAAGGAACCGGGACTAGCGGGAAGAACACCGGGGAGCTGTTTTTT. Its protein product is CASSQGTGTSGKNTGELFF. This chain connects TRBV4-2 to TRBJ2-2, with 13 bases fitting TRBD2. This CDR3 is 19 amino acids long. CDR1 is LGHNA, CDR2 YNFKEQ, per germline. V trimming: 1 base; J trimming: 1 base; junction bases outside the gene matches: 6.

The chain uses TRBV5-1 and TRBJ2-3; tentative D call: TRBD2 (6 bases). CDR3 size: 14 residues. Per germline, CDR1 SGHRS and CDR2 YFSETQ. Trimming pared 3 bases from V and 3 bases from J, leaving 11 bases between. This chain's CDR3 is CASSWASVTDTQYF. CDR3 nucleotides: TGCGCCAGCAGCTGGGCTAGCGTTACAGATACGCAGTATTTT.

The table lists this clone with a few counts. The rearrangement uses TRBV14 and TRBJ1-4, with a tentative D call TRBD1 (6 bases). V lost 4 bases and J 8 bases, leaving 20 bases between the germline ends. The CDR3 has 16 residues. Germline V gene sequence: CDR1 SGHDN, CDR2 FVKESK. The chain's CDR3 is CASSPRPSRGGEKLFF. CDR3 DNA: TGTGCCAGCAGCCCCCGCCCTAGCAGGGGAGGGGAAAAACTGTTTTTT.

The V and J genes are TRBV27 and TRBJ2-5, with 7 bases matching TRBD2. Trimming removed 8 bases from V and 1 base from J; junction bases left unmatched: 13. The CDR3 spans 16 residues. Germline lookup yields CDR1 MNHEY and CDR2 SMNVEV (reference sequence). The CDR3 loop is CASAKPGASGQETQYF. As DNA, the CDR3 is TGTGCCAGCGCAAAACCCGGAGCTAGCGGCCAAGAGACCCAGTACTTC.

J is TRBJ1-1 and V is TRBV7-3; no clear D gene. The germline gives CDR1 SGHTA, CDR2 FQGTGA. V was trimmed by 4 bases and J by 2 bases, leaving 17 bases between them. CDR3 length equals 16 residues. The CDR3 bases are TGTGCCAGCAGCTCCAAACTAGGTCAGATAAACACTGAAGCTTTCTTT. Translation: CASSSKLGQINTEAFF.

This chain links TRBV28 with TRBJ1-2; D is perhaps TRBD1 (5 bases). Trimming cost V 4 bases and J 4 bases, with 13 bases left between them. In germline, CDR1 is MDHEN, CDR2 SYDVKM. The CDR3 covers 14 residues. CDR3 in amino acids: CASSSNRSPYGYTF. CDR3 nucleotide sequence: TGTGCCAGCAGTTCTAACAGGAGCCCCTATGGCTACACCTTC.

This rearrangement joins TRBV28 to TRBJ2-2; D remains unclear. V gave up 3 bases and J gave up 6 bases, with 14 bases separating them. Germline CDR1 MDHEN, CDR2 SYDVKM. The CDR3 spans 15 residues. CDR3: CASSFLGQGSGELFF. CDR3 in DNA: TGTGCCAGCAGTTTCCTGGGCCAAGGGTCCGGGGAGCTGTTTTTT.

A few counts support this clone. The rearrangement joins TRBV4-3 to TRBJ2-7, with 8 bases aligning to TRBD1. The CDR3 loop spans 16 amino acids. V was pared by 3 bases and J by 2 bases, with 9 bases of the junction left unmatched. Looked up from germline, CDR1 is LGHNA and CDR2 is YSLEER. This CDR3 is CASSHQGTGRPYEQYF. CDR3 nucleotides: TGCGCCAGCAGCCACCAAGGGACAGGAAGGCCCTACGAGCAGTACTTC.

V is TRBV5-1 and J is TRBJ1-1; unclear D gene. CDR1 is SGHRS and CDR2 is YFSETQ in the germline V gene. Trimming took 3 bases from V and 0 from J, leaving 6 bases between them. This CDR3 has 13 amino acids. In DNA form, the CDR3 reads TGCGCCAGCAGCTACGGGCTGAACACTGAAGCTTTCTTT. This sequence encodes CASSYGLNTEAFF.

The gene calls are TRBV5-4 and TRBJ2-1; 7 bases line up with TRBD2. From germline, CDR1 is SGHNT and CDR2 YYREEE (reference sequence). This CDR3 is 15 amino acids long. V gave up 2 bases and J gave up 5 bases; unmatched junction bases: 7. CDR3 sequence reads: CASSFASGSDNEQFF. The CDR3 DNA reads TGTGCCAGCAGCTTCGCTAGCGGATCTGACAATGAGCAGTTCTTC.

V is TRBV11-3 and J is TRBJ2-2; 10 bases align to TRBD1. This CDR3 region has 17 residues. Germline CDR1 and CDR2: SGHNT and YENEEA. Trimming took 5 bases from V and 6 from J; bases not matched to a gene: 12. The CDR3 protein is CASSIDRGRRRAGELFF. The CDR3, as DNA: TGTGCCAGCAGCATTGACAGGGGGCGAAGGAGGGCCGGGGAGCTGTTTTTT.

The V and J genes are TRBV27 and TRBJ2-5; TRBD1 matches 8 bases. Germline V gives CDR1 MNHEY, CDR2 SMNVEV (reference sequence). This CDR3 region has 16 residues. With V trimmed by 2 bases and J by 1 base, 6 bases remained unmatched. The DNA for the CDR3 is TGTGCCAGCAGTTTAGCGGGGACAGGCCTCCAAGAGACCCAGTACTTC. It translates to CASSLAGTGLQETQYF.

This rearrangement joins TRBV30 to TRBJ1-1; TRBD1 might be the D (6 bases). Between the trimmed V and J ends, which lost 1 base and 0 bases, there was a span of 12 bases. The germline gives CDR1 GTSNPN, CDR2 SVGIG (reference sequence). The CDR3 totals 15 residues. This CDR3 reads CAWSDTGRMNTEAFF. CDR3 sequence (DNA): TGTGCCTGGAGTGATACAGGGAGAATGAACACTGAAGCTTTCTTT.

Concerning this clone: Other DNA sequences in the sample encode the same CDR3. The chain is built from TRBV19 and TRBJ2-1, with D possibly matching TRBD2 (6 bases). From germline, CDR1 is LNHDA and CDR2 SQIVND (reference sequence). The ends were cut back, 4 bases at V and 4 bases at J, with 11 bases in the middle. CDR3 length: 14 residues. The CDR3 sequence is CASSTGGAYNEQFF. The CDR3 region has the DNA TGTGCCAGTAGTACGGGCGGGGCTTACAATGAGCAGTTCTTC.

V is TRBV30 and J is TRBJ1-5, with D unclear. V lost 0 bases and J lost 2, with 11 bases in between. The CDR3 extends over 15 amino acids. Germline CDR1 reads GTSNPN; CDR2 reads SVGIG (reference sequence). The CDR3 spells CAWSVHGDGNQPQHF. The CDR3 coding sequence is TGTGCCTGGAGTGTACACGGGGATGGCAATCAGCCCCAGCATTTT.